Listed here are 16 T cell receptor beta chains from one sample, sequenced in a study of T cells after yellow fever vaccination. TCRdb processed the 5' RACE reads anew with MiXCR; each CDR3 protein has one entry. This sample has about 580,000 distinct CDR3 sequences, with roughly a sixth found just once. This sample comprised PBMCs, obtained about 5 days after the first yellow fever vaccination. The receptors were sampled from a man between 18 and 35 years old who received the YFV17D yellow fever vaccine.

CDR3 sequence (DNA): TGCAGTGGGGCCGGGGGGGCCTATGGCTACACCTTC. The encoded protein is CSGAGGAYGYTF. The gene calls are TRBV20-1 and TRBJ1-2; D may be TRBD1 (6 bases). Trimming pared 7 bases from V and 4 bases from J, leaving 13 bases between. The length of the CDR3 is 12 residues. Germline values: CDR1 DFQATT, CDR2 SNEGSKA (reference sequence).

Only a few counts were recorded for this clonotype. This sequence joins TRBV5-6 and TRBJ2-1; D remains unclear. The CDR3 sequence is 14 residues long. CDR1 is SGHDT, CDR2 YYEEEE, per germline. Trimming took off 4 bases at V and 7 bases at J, with 15 bases between the two ends. The chain's CDR3 is CASSLRSSVNEQFF. The CDR3 DNA sequence: TGTGCCAGCAGCCTCAGGTCAAGCGTGAATGAGCAGTTCTTC.

This clonotype was found a few times. The chain has TRBV5-1 and TRBJ2-1; D is ambiguous. V lost 0 bases, J lost 0 bases, and 13 bases lay in between. In germline, CDR1 is SGHRS, CDR2 YFSETQ. CDR3 length: 17 amino acids. CDR3 DNA sequence: TGCGCCAGCAGCTTGGCTTCCGATGCGAGCTCCTACAATGAGCAGTTCTTC. The encoded protein is CASSLASDASSYNEQFF.

The chain is built from TRBV5-1 and TRBJ2-7, with D unclear. The CDR3 contains 11 residues. V lost 3 bases to trimming and J lost 5 bases, with 6 bases between them. Per germline, CDR1 SGHRS and CDR2 YFSETQ. As DNA, the CDR3 is TGCGCCAGCAGCTCCCACGACGAGCAGTACTTC. Protein: CASSSHDEQYF.

The CDR3 DNA sequence: TGCGCCAGCAGCTTAGGACAGGCCGGGGCGCAGTATTTT. This encodes CASSLGQAGAQYF. V and J are TRBV5-1 and TRBJ2-3; 7 bases are a match to TRBD1. With 2 bases clipped from V and 10 bases from J, the junction kept 7 bases outside the gene matches. This CDR3 contains 13 residues. Per the germline V gene, CDR1 is SGHRS and CDR2 is YFSETQ.

The genes are TRBV6-2 or TRBV6-3 and TRBJ2-1, with 9 bases identical to TRBD1. The CDR3 totals 22 residues. CDR1 MNHEY and CDR2 SVGEGT come from the germline V gene. Trimming at V came to 2 bases and at J to 2 bases, leaving 22 bases not matched to a gene. CDR3 nucleotides: TGTGCCAGCAGTTACAACCTTCGACCCGGGACAGGGCCCCCAAGGACCTACAATGAGCAGTTCTTC. Its protein product is CASSYNLRPGTGPPRTYNEQFF.

This chain connects TRBV7-9 to TRBJ1-4; 8 nucleotides align to TRBD1. This CDR3 is built from 16 residues. Germline loops: CDR1 SEHNR, CDR2 FQNEAQ (reference sequence). Germline trimming cut 6 bases from V and 10 bases from J; bases unmatched to any gene: 16. The CDR3 region is CASSLPSGQGDGKLFF. The CDR3 DNA reads TGTGCCAGCAGTTTACCCTCCGGACAGGGTGATGGAAAACTGTTTTTT. The full variable domain, rest sourced from reference TRBV7-9 and TRBJ1-4, is DTGVSQNPRHKITKRGQNVTFRCDPISEHNRLYWYRQTLGQGPEFLTYFQNEAQLEKSRLLSDRFSAERPKGSFSTLEIQRTEQGDSAMYLCASSLPSGQGDGKLFFGSGTQLSVL.

On this clonotype: Lacking the conserved final phenylalanine or tryptophan, this CDR3 likely reflects a read error. The rearrangement links TRBV5-6 to TRBJ2-7; TRBD1 matches at 7 bases. Trimming took 0 bases from V and 4 from J; bases not matched to a gene: 10. CDR1 and CDR2 (germline): SGHDT, YYEEEE. The CDR3 runs to 16 residues. CDR3 region: CASSLEVTGMDYEQYY. CDR3 DNA sequence: TGTGCCAGCAGCTTGGAGGTGACAGGGATGGATTACGAGCAGTACTAC.

This clonotype was picked up a small number of times. The chain couples TRBV7-2 to TRBJ2-1; 10 bases line up with TRBD2. J was trimmed by 4 bases and V by 4 bases; bases with no gene match: 7. Germline V gene data show CDR1 as SGHTA and CDR2 as FQGNSA. The CDR3 sequence is 16 residues long. Here the CDR3 DNA reads TGTGCCAGCAGCTCGAATAGCGGGAGGACTTACAATGAGCAGTTCTTC. This encodes CASSSNSGRTYNEQFF.

The V gene is TRBV27, the J gene TRBJ1-1; D perhaps matches TRBD1 (6 bases). CDR1 and CDR2 (germline): MNHEY, SMNVEV (reference sequence). The length of the CDR3 is 13 residues. V lost 2 bases to trimming and J lost 6 bases, with 10 bases between them. DNA for the CDR3: TGTGCCAGCAGTTTACAGGGGACCGCTGAAGCTTTCTTT. Protein: CASSLQGTAEAFF.

This chain uses TRBV29-1 with TRBJ2-1, with no clear D. Trimming cost V 4 bases and J 4 bases, with 5 bases left between them. The germline V gene encodes CDR1 SQVTM and CDR2 ANQGSEA. The CDR3 totals 11 residues. The CDR3 DNA sequence: TGCAGCGTTGTGCTGTACAATGAGCAGTTCTTC. Its protein product is CSVVLYNEQFF.

V usage is TRBV4-3 and J usage is TRBJ2-1; TRBD2 aligns across 9 bases. V shed 3 bases, J shed 9 bases, and the junction held 12 bases outside the gene matches. Germline V gene data show CDR1 as LGHNA and CDR2 as YSLEER. The CDR3 has 16 amino acids. DNA of the CDR3: TGCGCCAGCAGCCACCAGAGAGCGGGGGGAACGGGTGAGCAGTTCTTC. Translation: CASSHQRAGGTGEQFF.

This clonotype was counted only a few times. V gene TRBV7-6 combines with J gene TRBJ1-3; D not resolved. With 5 bases removed from V and 0 bases from J, the gap between germline ends came to 14 bases. Per the germline V gene, CDR1 is SGHVS and CDR2 is FNYEAQ. The CDR3 sequence is 16 residues long. CDR3 in DNA: TGTGCCAGCAGCGCTCGTTGGGGATACTCTGGAAACACCATATATTTT. This sequence encodes CASSARWGYSGNTIYF.

This clonotype was recorded a few times. The chain recombines TRBV20-1 with TRBJ1-1, with unresolved D. V was pared by 0 bases and J by 1 base, with 9 bases between. The germline gives CDR1 DFQATT, CDR2 SNEGSKA (reference sequence). CDR3 length: 14 amino acids. The CDR3 sequence: CSARDPTRNTEAFF. The DNA for the CDR3 is TGCAGTGCTAGAGATCCGACACGGAACACTGAAGCTTTCTTT.

This sequence joins TRBV4-3 and TRBJ2-1, with a weak D call TRBD1 (6 bases). This CDR3 contains 17 residues. The V gene lost 0 bases and the J gene lost 4 bases, with 16 bases spanning the gap. CDR1 is LGHNA and CDR2 is YSLEER in the germline V gene. CDR3 sequence reads: CASSQEGSQGGYNEQFF. The CDR3 DNA reads as TGCGCCAGCAGCCAAGAGGGGTCACAAGGGGGTTACAATGAGCAGTTCTTC.

The chain employs TRBV6-1 and TRBJ2-5; 9 nucleotides agree with TRBD2. The ends lost 2 bases at V and 2 bases at J; junction bases unmatched: 6. The CDR3 loop spans 16 amino acids. Germline V CDR1 and CDR2: MNHNS, SASEGT. The chain's CDR3 is CASSESGAGGQETQYF. In DNA form, the CDR3 reads TGTGCCAGCAGTGAAAGCGGAGCGGGGGGACAAGAGACCCAGTACTTC.